This T cell receptor beta chain was captured in a study of shared clonotypes between healthy human individuals. Turning to the study itself: A donor's plate count was three for CD4 naive and three for CD4 memory; CD8 naive had two and CD8 memory one. Study results and limitations: Few donors limited the genetic and exposure-history diversity represented.

V lost 2 bases to trimming and J lost 6 bases, with 8 bases between them. The CDR3 runs 13 residues. The germline V gene has CDR1 MDHEN and CDR2 SYDVKM. On this clone itself: What it binds is unknown. The sample contains more than one DNA sequence encoding this CDR3.

At deep level, the assay was performed. Data came from immunoSEQ multiplex PCR; TCRdb stores just in-frame clones and leaves some out. The sample lists millions of clones, about 93% occurring once. CD45RO-negative cells were positively selected for CCR7, leaving out terminally differentiated effector memory CD45RA+ cells. Healthy HIV-negative adults without recent acute infections or vaccinations served as donors. The receptor's source is a man between 18 and 35 years old in good health. Some clones in this sample may be carry-over from other donors' samples. The genes are TRBV28 and TRBJ1-5; D not certain. Material for sequencing was naive CD8+ T cells from PBMCs. This CDR3 is CASSLGVGQPQHF. CDR3 nucleotide sequence: TGTGCCAGCAGTTTAGGAGTAGGTCAGCCCCAGCATTTT.